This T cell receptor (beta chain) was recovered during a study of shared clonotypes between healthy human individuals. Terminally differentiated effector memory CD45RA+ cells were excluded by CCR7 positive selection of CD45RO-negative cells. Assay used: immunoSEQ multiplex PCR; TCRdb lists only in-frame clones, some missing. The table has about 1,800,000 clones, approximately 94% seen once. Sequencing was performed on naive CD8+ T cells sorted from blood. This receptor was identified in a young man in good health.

CDR3 residues: CAISETKYRENSYEQYF. Here the CDR3 DNA reads TGTGCCATCAGTGAGACTAAATACAGGGAAAACTCCTACGAGCAGTACTTC. The V gene is TRBV10-3, the J gene TRBJ2-7, with TRBD1 as a possible D gene (6 bases). The CDR3 contains 17 residues. Per germline, CDR1 ENHRY and CDR2 SYGVKD. Trimming removed 2 bases from V and 0 bases from J, with 17 bases in between.